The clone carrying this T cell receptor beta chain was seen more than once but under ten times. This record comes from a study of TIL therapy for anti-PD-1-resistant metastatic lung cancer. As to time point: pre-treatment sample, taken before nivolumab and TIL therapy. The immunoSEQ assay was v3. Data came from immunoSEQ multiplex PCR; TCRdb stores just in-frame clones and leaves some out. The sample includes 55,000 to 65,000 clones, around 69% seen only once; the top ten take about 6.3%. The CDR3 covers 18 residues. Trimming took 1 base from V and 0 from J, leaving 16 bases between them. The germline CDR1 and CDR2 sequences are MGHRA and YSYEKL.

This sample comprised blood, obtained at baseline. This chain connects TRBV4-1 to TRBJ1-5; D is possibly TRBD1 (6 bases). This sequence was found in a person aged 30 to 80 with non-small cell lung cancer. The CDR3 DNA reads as TGCGCCAGCAGCCAAGTCTCCCCAGGACAGAATAGCAATCAGCCCCAGCATTTT. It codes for CASSQVSPGQNSNQPQHF.